This TCR beta chain is from a study of memory CD4+ T cells and cytomegalovirus serostatus. This CDR3 contains 13 residues. Germline loops: CDR1 MNHEY, CDR2 SVGAGI. Trimming took 8 bases from V and 4 from J, leaving 14 bases between them. The sort gate was single viable CD3+CD4+CD8-CD45RO+ cells for memory CD4+ T cells. After thawing, CD4+ T cells were positively selected. Note on this clone: Its antigen is still unknown.

Broader study findings: A US-trained random forest predicted CMV serostatus with median AUC 0.91.

Per the original data handling: After removing out-of-frame reads, 2 million to 2.5 million distinct TCRbeta sequences remained. Data came from immunoSEQ multiplex PCR; TCRdb stores just in-frame clones and leaves some out. V and J calls and clone size are as listed in that table; D and trimming were resolved from the DNA. This table holds 55,000 to 65,000 clones, 82% found once. The receptor was derived from an adult in good health and CMV-seronegative. The chain has TRBV6-5 and TRBJ2-5, with D possibly matching TRBD1 (6 bases). The material sequenced was memory CD4+ T cells from blood. For the CDR3, the DNA is TGTGCCAGCTATAAACAGGGTGCAGAGACCCAGTACTTC. Protein: CASYKQGAETQYF.